Below, 26 T cell receptor beta chains from the same sample are listed, as sequenced in a study of cytomegalovirus exposure and HLA in healthy donors. Vbeta (60) and Jbeta (13) primers were used in the PCR. Measured with immunoSEQ multiplex PCR; TCRdb has only the in-frame clones, and not every one. The table records over 200,000 clones, around 80% of them present only once. The material sequenced was PBMCs. These receptors all come from a woman in her 40s in good health and CMV-seronegative.

This chain uses TRBV5-1 with TRBJ2-2; weak D call: TRBD1 (6 bases). The V end was cut by 2 bases, the J end by 0 bases, with 11 bases between. Germline V gene data show CDR1 as SGHRS and CDR2 as YFSETQ. This CDR3 contains 16 residues. The CDR3 here is CASSFQQGANTGELFF. CDR3 in DNA: TGCGCCAGCAGCTTCCAACAGGGAGCGAACACCGGGGAGCTGTTTTTT.

V gene TRBV5-1 combines with J gene TRBJ2-7, with 7 bases lining up with TRBD1. The CDR3 runs to 14 residues. J gave up 2 bases and V 3 bases, and 5 bases lay outside the gene matches. Germline-derived CDR1 and CDR2 are SGHRS and YFSETQ. CDR3: CASSSRQGTYEQYF. The CDR3 DNA sequence: TGCGCCAGCAGCTCCCGACAGGGAACCTACGAGCAGTACTTC.

This clone was seen more than once but under ten times. V and J are TRBV18 and TRBJ1-4; D gene ambiguous. The germline V gene encodes CDR1 KGHSH and CDR2 LQKENI. There are 13 residues in the CDR3. V was clipped by 6 bases and J by 12 bases, with 17 bases between them. The CDR3 sequence: CASSPLGGPQLFF. The CDR3 DNA reads as TGTGCCAGCTCCCCCTTAGGAGGGCCTCAACTGTTTTTT.

The genes are TRBV7-2 and TRBJ2-5; 13 bases fit TRBD2. The V gene end was trimmed by 5 bases and the J gene end by 5 bases; junction bases not matched to a gene: 8. Germline CDR1 reads SGHTA; CDR2 reads FQGNSA. This CDR3 contains 16 residues. CDR3 in DNA: TGTGCCAGCAGCCCTCGACTAGCGGGGGGCGGGGAGACCCAGTACTTC. It specifies CASSPRLAGGGETQYF.

This chain connects TRBV5-1 to TRBJ2-3; D call uncertain. Germline assignment: CDR1 SGHRS and CDR2 YFSETQ. Trimming took off 3 bases at V and 4 bases at J, with 3 bases between the two ends. This CDR3 contains 11 residues. The CDR3 region is CASSSADTQYF. CDR3 nucleotides: TGCGCCAGCAGCTCAGCAGATACGCAGTATTTT.

This clone was recorded once. The V and J genes are TRBV9 and TRBJ1-1; 11 bases are shared with TRBD1. From germline, CDR1 is SGDLS and CDR2 YYNGEE. The CDR3 has 18 residues. V lost 5 bases to trimming and J lost 5 bases; unmatched junction nucleotides: 17. The CDR3 DNA reads as TGTGCCAGCAGGGGGGGAGGGGACAGGGGGTTAAGAAGGACTGAAGCTTTCTTT. Translating gives CASRGGGDRGLRRTEAFF. Full variable domain (remainder filled in from reference TRBV9 and TRBJ1-1): DSGVTQTPKHLITATGQRVTLRCSPRSGDLSVYWYQQSLDQGLQFLIQYYNGEERAKGNILERFSAQQFPDLHSELNLSSLELGDSALYFCASRGGGDRGLRRTEAFFGQGTRLTVV.

DNA of the CDR3: TGCGCCAGCAGCCAAGATCTGGTAGCGGGGGATGAGCAGTTCTTC. Its protein is CASSQDLVAGDEQFF. The chain has TRBV4-3 and TRBJ2-1; 9 bases map to TRBD2. The germline CDR1 and CDR2 sequences are LGHNA and YSLEER. The CDR3 is 15 amino acids. V dropped 0 bases and J dropped 8; count of bases not matched to a gene: 5.

This clone turned up a few times. V gene TRBV6-5 combines with J gene TRBJ2-6, with D perhaps TRBD1 (6 bases). CDR3 length: 14 amino acids. Germline V CDR1 and CDR2: MNHEY, SVGAGI. The V and J ends lost 5 bases and 2 bases respectively, with 7 bases between them. The CDR3 bases are TGTGCCAGCAGTGACAGGCCTGGGGCCAACGTCCTGACTTTC. It codes for CASSDRPGANVLTF.

The rearrangement uses TRBV5-6 and TRBJ2-2; 8 bases match TRBD2. This CDR3 has 16 residues. The germline V gene encodes CDR1 SGHDT and CDR2 YYEEEE. V was clipped by 1 base and J by 4 bases; unmatched bases: 6. The DNA of the CDR3 is TGTGCCAGCAGCTTGTACCGTCGGGGGGGCACCGGGGAGCTGTTTTTT. Encoded protein: CASSLYRRGGTGELFF.

The chain has TRBV6-5 and TRBJ2-5; maybe TRBD2 (6 bases). The J call may be incorrect, as the DNA end agrees better with TRBJ2-7. Germline CDR1 reads MNHEY; CDR2 reads SVGAGI. CDR3 size: 15 residues. The CDR3 protein is CASRKGATAGYEQYF. The DNA of the CDR3 is TGTGCCAGCAGGAAAGGAGCTACGGCGGGGTACGAGCAGTACTTC.

The chain carries TRBV29-1 and TRBJ1-1; D is uncertain. Germline V lookup: CDR1 SQVTM, CDR2 ANQGSEA. There are 11 residues in the CDR3. In DNA form, the CDR3 reads TGCAGAGCCGGTCAGAACACTGAAGCTTTCTTT. Translation: CRAGQNTEAFF.

The chain recombines TRBV30 with TRBJ2-2, with 11 bases fitting TRBD2. Germline V gene data show CDR1 as GTSNPN and CDR2 as SVGIG (reference sequence). There are 14 residues in the CDR3. V lost 5 bases to trimming and J lost 6 bases; unmatched junction nucleotides: 5. The CDR3 DNA is TGTGCCTGGGCAAAGGGACTAGCGGCCGGGGAGCTGTTTTTT. This encodes CAWAKGLAAGELFF. Using reference TRBV30 and TRBJ2-2 for the parts outside the CDR3, the full variable domain is SQTIHQWPATLVQPVGSPLSLECTVEGTSNPNLYWYRQAAGRGLQLLFYSVGIGQISSEVPQNLSASRPQDRQFILSSKKLLLSDSGFYLCAWAKGLAAGELFFGEGSRLTVL.

The rearrangement uses TRBV19 and TRBJ2-4, with D perhaps matching TRBD2 (5 bases). Germline CDR1 reads LNHDA; CDR2 reads SQIVND (reference sequence). Trimming left V 7 bases short and J 6 bases short, with 16 bases between. CDR3 length: 14 residues. CDR3 loop: CASKIGEVGNIQYF. CDR3 nucleotide sequence: TGTGCCAGTAAAATCGGGGAAGTGGGAAACATTCAGTACTTC.

This sequence joins TRBV6-6 and TRBJ2-5; 12 bases fit TRBD2. Germline V CDR1 and CDR2: MNHNY, SVGAGI (reference sequence). This CDR3 is 16 amino acids long. The trim removed 2 bases at V and 2 bases at J, leaving 3 bases unmatched. CDR3 region: CASSYQLAGGQETQYF. DNA of the CDR3: TGTGCCAGCAGTTACCAACTAGCGGGGGGACAAGAGACCCAGTACTTC.

V is TRBV5-6 and J is TRBJ1-2, with TRBD1 matching over 8 bases. The CDR3 spans 13 residues. V lost 4 bases, J lost 4 bases, and 3 bases stayed unmatched. The germline CDR1 and CDR2 sequences are SGHDT and YYEEEE. CDR3 coding DNA: TGTGCCAGCAGCGGACAGGGAGCCTATGGCTACACCTTC. This translates into CASSGQGAYGYTF.

The chain has TRBV11-3 and TRBJ2-1, with TRBD2 matching over 9 bases. Trimming removed 1 base from V and 8 bases from J; junction bases left unmatched: 3. CDR1 is SGHNT and CDR2 is YENEEA in the germline V gene. The CDR3 has 14 amino acids. The CDR3 sequence: CASSLVGTSYEQFF. In nucleotides, the CDR3 is TGTGCCAGCAGCTTAGTGGGGACTAGCTATGAGCAGTTCTTC.

The rearrangement joins TRBV7-9 to TRBJ1-1; D ambiguous. Germline CDR1 SEHNR, CDR2 FQNEAQ (reference sequence). Trimming cost V 3 bases and J 8 bases, with 10 bases left between them. This CDR3 region has 12 residues. CDR3 region: CASSLAGGEAFF. CDR3 in DNA: TGTGCCAGCAGCTTGGCCGGAGGGGAAGCTTTCTTT.

The rearrangement uses TRBV18 and TRBJ1-1; maybe TRBD1 (6 bases). This CDR3 spans 14 amino acids. CDR1 and CDR2 from the germline V gene are KGHSH and LQKENI. V lost 3 bases and J 3 bases, leaving 11 bases between the germline ends. The CDR3 region has the DNA TGTGCCAGCTCACCGGGGGGGGCTGACACTGAAGCTTTCTTT. Its protein product is CASSPGGADTEAFF.

As DNA, the CDR3 is TGTGCCACCAAGTCCGGGAGTGGCTACGAGCAGTACTTC. It yields the protein CATKSGSGYEQYF. The rearrangement joins TRBV15 to TRBJ2-7, with D perhaps TRBD2 (6 bases). The CDR3 is 13 residues long. The germline V gene has CDR1 LNHNV and CDR2 YYDKDF (reference sequence). V was shortened by 7 bases and J by 3 bases, with 13 bases between the two germline ends. The whole variable domain, filled in from reference TRBV15 and TRBJ2-7, reads DAMVIQNPRYQVTQFGKPVTLSCSQTLNHNVMYWYQQKSSQAPKLLFHYYDKDFNNEADTPDNFQSRRPNTSFCFLDIRSPGLGDTAMYLCATKSGSGYEQYFGPGTRLTVT.

The J gene is TRBJ1-5, the V gene TRBV19, with D tentatively TRBD1 (6 bases). The CDR3 is 17 amino acids. The germline V and J ends were trimmed by 3 bases and 6 bases, with 21 bases remaining between them. Germline-derived CDR1 and CDR2 are LNHDA and SQIVND (reference sequence). CDR3 region: CASSMGPDRGPRQPQHF. CDR3 nucleotides: TGTGCCAGTAGTATGGGTCCGGACAGAGGGCCTCGTCAGCCCCAGCATTTT.

This chain connects TRBV9 to TRBJ1-1; TRBD1 is a possible D gene (5 bases). CDR3 length equals 15 residues. The germline gives CDR1 SGDLS, CDR2 YYNGEE. The V end was cut by 0 bases, the J end by 0 bases, with 9 bases between. The CDR3 is CASSVAGEMNTEAFF. The DNA for the CDR3 is TGTGCCAGCAGCGTAGCGGGGGAGATGAACACTGAAGCTTTCTTT.

The gene calls are TRBV28 and TRBJ1-5; D ambiguous. Trimming stripped 2 bases from V and 0 bases from J, with 8 bases between. Germline assignment: CDR1 MDHEN and CDR2 SYDVKM. This CDR3 comprises 15 residues. The CDR3 DNA reads as TGTGCCAGCAGTTTAAACATCGATAGCAATCAGCCCCAGCATTTT. It yields the protein CASSLNIDSNQPQHF. Based on the CDR3 plus reference TRBV28 and TRBJ1-5, the full variable domain is DVKVTQSSRYLVKRTGEKVFLECVQDMDHENMFWYRQDPGLGLRLIYFSYDVKMKEKGDIPEGYSVSREKKERFSLILESASTNQTSMYLCASSLNIDSNQPQHFGDGTRLSIL.

This rearrangement joins TRBV11-2 to TRBJ2-1; D is ambiguous. This CDR3 is built from 13 residues. CDR1 and CDR2 from the germline V gene are SGHAT and FQNNGV. The V end lost 1 base, the J end lost 9 bases, and 10 bases lay between the germline ends. CDR3 region: CASSLVLESEQFF. Written as DNA, the CDR3 is TGTGCCAGCAGCTTAGTTTTAGAGAGTGAGCAGTTCTTC.

The chain joins TRBV19 to TRBJ2-5; 9 bases line up with TRBD1. Germline assignment: CDR1 LNHDA and CDR2 SQIVND (reference sequence). The CDR3 has 16 residues. Trimming removed 3 bases from V and 5 bases from J; junction bases left unmatched: 10. The DNA of the CDR3 is TGTGCCAGTAGTATTCTATTGACAGGGGGTGACGAGACCCAGTACTTC. Translating it yields CASSILLTGGDETQYF.

The rearrangement joins TRBV30 to TRBJ1-2; D may be TRBD1 (5 bases). V was pared by 4 bases and J by 8 bases, with 17 bases between. This CDR3 comprises 13 residues. The V gene's germline CDR1 is GTSNPN and CDR2 SVGIG (reference sequence). The CDR3 region has the DNA TGTGCCTGGATCCCCACAGGCCCCGTCGGCTACACCTTC. It is translated as CAWIPTGPVGYTF.

This chain uses TRBV4-3 with TRBJ1-2; 10 bases align to TRBD1. The CDR3 has 15 residues. Germline assignment: CDR1 LGHNA and CDR2 YSLEER. V lost 4 bases and J lost 7; bases outside the gene matches: 9. In nucleotides, the CDR3 is TGCGCCAGCAGCCCGAGGGGACAGGGGAGAAGTGGCTACACCTTC. Translating gives CASSPRGQGRSGYTF.